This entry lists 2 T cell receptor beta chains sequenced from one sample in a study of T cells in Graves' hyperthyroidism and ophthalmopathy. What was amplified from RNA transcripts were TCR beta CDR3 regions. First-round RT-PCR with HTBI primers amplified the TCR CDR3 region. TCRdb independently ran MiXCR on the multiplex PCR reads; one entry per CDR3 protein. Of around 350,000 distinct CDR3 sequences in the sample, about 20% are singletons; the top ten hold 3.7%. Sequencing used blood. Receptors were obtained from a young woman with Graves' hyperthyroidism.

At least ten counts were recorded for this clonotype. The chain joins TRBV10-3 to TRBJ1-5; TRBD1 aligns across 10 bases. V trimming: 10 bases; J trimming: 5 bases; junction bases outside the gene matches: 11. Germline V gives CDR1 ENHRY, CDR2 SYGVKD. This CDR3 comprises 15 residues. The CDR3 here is CATDRGVLDDQPQHF. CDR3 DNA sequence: TGTGCCACGGACAGGGGGGTATTGGACGATCAGCCCCAGCATTTT.

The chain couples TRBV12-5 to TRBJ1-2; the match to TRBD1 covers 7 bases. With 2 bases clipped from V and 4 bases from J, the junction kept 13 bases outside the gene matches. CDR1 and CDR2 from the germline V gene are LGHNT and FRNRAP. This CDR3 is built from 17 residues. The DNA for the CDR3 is TGTGCTAGTGGTTTGAACAGGGGACCACTCCCAGCCTATGGCTACACCTTC. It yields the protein CASGLNRGPLPAYGYTF.